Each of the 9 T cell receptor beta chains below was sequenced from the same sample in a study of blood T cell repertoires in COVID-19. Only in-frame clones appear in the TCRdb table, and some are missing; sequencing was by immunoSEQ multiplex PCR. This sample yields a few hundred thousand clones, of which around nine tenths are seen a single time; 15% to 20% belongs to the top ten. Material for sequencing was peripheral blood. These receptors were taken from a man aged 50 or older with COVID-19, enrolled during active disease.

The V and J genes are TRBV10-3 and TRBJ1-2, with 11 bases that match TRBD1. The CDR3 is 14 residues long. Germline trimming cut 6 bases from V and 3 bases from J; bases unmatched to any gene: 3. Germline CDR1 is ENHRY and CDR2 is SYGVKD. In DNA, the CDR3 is TGTGCCATCAGGGGGGACAGGGGGGACTATGGCTACACCTTC. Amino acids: CAIRGDRGDYGYTF.

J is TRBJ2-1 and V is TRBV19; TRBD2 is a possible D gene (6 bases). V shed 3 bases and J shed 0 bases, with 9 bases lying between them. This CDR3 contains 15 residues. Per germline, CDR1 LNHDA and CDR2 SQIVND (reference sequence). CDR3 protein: CASSIDGSSYNEQFF. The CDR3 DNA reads TGTGCCAGTAGTATCGACGGGAGCTCCTACAATGAGCAGTTCTTC.

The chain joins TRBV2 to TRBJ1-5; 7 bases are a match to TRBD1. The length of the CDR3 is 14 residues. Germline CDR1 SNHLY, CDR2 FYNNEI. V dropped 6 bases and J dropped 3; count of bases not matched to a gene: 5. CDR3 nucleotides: TGTGCCAGCAGAACGGACAGGCTCAATCAGCCCCAGCATTTT. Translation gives CASRTDRLNQPQHF.

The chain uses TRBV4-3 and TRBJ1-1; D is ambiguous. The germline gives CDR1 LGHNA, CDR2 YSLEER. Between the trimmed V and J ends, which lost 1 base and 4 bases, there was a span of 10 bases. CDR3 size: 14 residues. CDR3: CASSQGRGGTEAFF. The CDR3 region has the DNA TGCGCCAGCAGCCAAGGACGGGGTGGCACTGAAGCTTTCTTT.

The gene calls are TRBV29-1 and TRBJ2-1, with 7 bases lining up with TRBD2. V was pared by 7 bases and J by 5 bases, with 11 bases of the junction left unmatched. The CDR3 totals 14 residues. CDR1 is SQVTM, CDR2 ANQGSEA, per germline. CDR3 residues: CSGSGLAVNNEQFF. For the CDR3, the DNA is TGCAGCGGCTCGGGCCTAGCGGTGAACAATGAGCAGTTCTTC.

CDR3 protein: CASSSGENTEAFF. CDR3 in DNA: TGTGCCAGCTCCTCGGGGGAGAACACTGAAGCTTTCTTT. This chain links TRBV6-4 with TRBJ1-1; D possibly corresponds to TRBD1 (5 bases). This CDR3 has 13 amino acids. Germline CDR1 reads MRHNA; CDR2 reads SNTAGT. V dropped 8 bases and J dropped 1 base, with 11 bases sitting between them.

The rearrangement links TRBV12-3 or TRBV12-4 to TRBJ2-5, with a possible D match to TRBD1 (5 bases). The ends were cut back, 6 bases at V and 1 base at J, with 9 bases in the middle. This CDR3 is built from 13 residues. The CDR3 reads CASRTDTQETQYF. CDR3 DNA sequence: TGTGCCAGCAGGACGGACACCCAAGAGACCCAGTACTTC.

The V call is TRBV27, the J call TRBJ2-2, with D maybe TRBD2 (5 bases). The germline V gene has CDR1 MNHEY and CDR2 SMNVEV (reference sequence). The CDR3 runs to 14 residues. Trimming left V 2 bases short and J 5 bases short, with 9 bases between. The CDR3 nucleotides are TGTGCCAGCAGTTTACGGGGTCCGACCGGGGAGCTGTTTTTT. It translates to CASSLRGPTGELFF.

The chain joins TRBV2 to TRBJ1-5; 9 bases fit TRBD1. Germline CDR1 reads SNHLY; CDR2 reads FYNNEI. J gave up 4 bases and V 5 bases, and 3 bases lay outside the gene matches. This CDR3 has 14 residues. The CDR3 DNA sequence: TGTGCCAGCAGTTACAGGGGGCAGAATCAGCCCCAGCATTTT. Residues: CASSYRGQNQPQHF.